The T cell receptor beta chain described here comes from a study of tumor-infiltrating lymphocytes in primary liver carcinoma. V was shortened by 3 bases and J by 6 bases, with 12 bases between the two germline ends. Germline V gene data show CDR1 as SGHAT and CDR2 as FQNNGV. The CDR3 sequence is 14 residues long. Blood RNA came from unsorted whole blood; germline DNA was also extracted. This clonotype was counted at least ten times. Priming with a constant-region primer yielded TCR beta cDNA from roughly 490 ng total RNA. Employing slightly modified ARM-PCR, three nested multiplex PCR rounds were run, and these gave rise to the TCR beta libraries. Amplification in the first two PCR rounds was performed using TRBV1-TRBV30 forward primers and a C-beta reverse primer for approximately 10 cycles each. MiXCR was run by TCRdb on the multiplex PCR reads, yielding one entry per CDR3 protein. The repertoire holds some 190,000 distinct CDR3 sequences, with about 60% as singletons.

The receptor's source is a man aged 40-55 years with primary liver carcinoma and hepatitis B virus infection. What was sequenced was peripheral blood. This chain uses TRBV11-2 with TRBJ2-4; D possibly uses TRBD1 or TRBD2 (6 bases each). CDR3 protein: CASSLSRGGNIQYF. The CDR3 DNA reads TGTGCCAGCAGCTTGAGCAGGGGAGGAAACATTCAGTACTTC.